This note documents a single T cell receptor beta chain sequence. Its target is not known. This entry belongs to a study of cytomegalovirus exposure and HLA in healthy donors. Study-level results: 87-base-pair reads could not separate some V segments, including TRBV6-2 and TRBV6-3.

The PCR contained 60 Vbeta and 13 Jbeta primers. The method was immunoSEQ multiplex PCR; TCRdb's version includes in-frame clones alone and lacks a portion of them. The table records 120,000 or so clones, around 81% of them present only once. Trimming pared 4 bases from V and 2 bases from J, leaving 15 bases between. This CDR3 contains 15 residues. CDR1 is SNHLY and CDR2 is FYNNEI in the germline V gene. This chain connects TRBV2 to TRBJ2-7; D gene uncertain. The sample was PBMCs. The TCR originated in a female donor in good health and CMV-seronegative. The CDR3 sequence is CASSVGDPTAYEQYF. The CDR3 bases are TGTGCCAGCAGTGTTGGAGACCCTACGGCCTACGAGCAGTACTTC.